This passage covers 28 T cell receptor beta chains from one sample sequenced in a study of blood T cell repertoires in COVID-19. Measured with immunoSEQ multiplex PCR; TCRdb has only the in-frame clones, and not every one. This repertoire shows 150,000 or so clones, 80% found once; its top ten account for about 0.58%. The material sequenced was peripheral blood. The receptors shown here come from a man between 60 and 75 years old with acute or convalescent COVID-19.

The rearrangement uses TRBV6-4 and TRBJ2-7; 7 bases map to TRBD2. In germline, CDR1 is MRHNA, CDR2 SNTAGT. V trimming: 7 bases; J trimming: 2 bases; junction bases outside the gene matches: 8. This CDR3 region has 14 residues. The CDR3 loop reads CASNTPGLPYEQYF. The CDR3 DNA sequence: TGTGCCAGCAATACCCCGGGACTACCCTACGAGCAGTACTTC.

The V call is TRBV5-3, the J call TRBJ1-6, with TRBD1 matching over 9 bases. TRBV5-3 is given ORF status, its function remaining uncertain. The CDR3 runs 17 residues. V dropped 2 bases and J dropped 4; count of bases not matched to a gene: 7. CDR3 region: CARSFGTGRPYNSPLHF. In DNA, the CDR3 is TGTGCCAGAAGCTTCGGGACAGGGCGCCCGTATAATTCACCCCTCCACTTT.

The V call is TRBV19, the J call TRBJ1-1; D may be TRBD1 (5 bases). The CDR3 loop spans 15 amino acids. Germline CDR1 LNHDA, CDR2 SQIVND (reference sequence). Trimming left V 5 bases short and J 4 bases short, with 17 bases between. The DNA of the CDR3 is TGTGCCAGTAGTCCCACCTGGGGGACTGGCACTGAAGCTTTCTTT. Residues: CASSPTWGTGTEAFF.

The V call is TRBV19, the J call TRBJ2-1; the D is unclear. V lost 2 bases and J 4 bases, leaving 3 bases between the germline ends. Germline V gene sequence: CDR1 LNHDA, CDR2 SQIVND (reference sequence). CDR3 size: 12 residues. CDR3 sequence: CASSIPYNEQFF. DNA for the CDR3: TGTGCCAGTAGTATACCGTACAATGAGCAGTTCTTC.

This clone was found a few times. The rearrangement joins TRBV7-8 to TRBJ1-2; 9 bases agree with TRBD1. Per germline, CDR1 SGHVS and CDR2 FQNEAQ. The CDR3 totals 13 residues. V gave up 5 bases and J gave up 8 bases; unmatched junction bases: 6. Written as DNA, the CDR3 is TGTGCCAGCAGCCGGGACAGGGAGGGCGGCTACACCTTC. Translating gives CASSRDREGGYTF.

Here the CDR3 DNA reads TGTGCCAGCAGCCGTCCTGGTACTAGAGTTATAGAGCAGTACTTC. The encoded protein is CASSRPGTRVIEQYF. The chain carries TRBV7-2 and TRBJ2-7; tentative D call: TRBD2 (5 bases). Germline V CDR1 and CDR2: SGHTA, FQGNSA. With 5 bases removed from V and 7 bases from J, the gap between germline ends came to 21 bases. This CDR3 has 15 amino acids.

The chain recombines TRBV6-1 with TRBJ1-5; D is uncertain. Looked up from germline, CDR1 is MNHNS and CDR2 is SASEGT. The CDR3 is 14 amino acids. The V gene lost 0 bases and the J gene lost 4 bases, with 7 bases spanning the gap. CDR3 sequence: CASSEAGGNQPQHF. Here the CDR3 DNA reads TGTGCCAGCAGTGAAGCGGGAGGGAATCAGCCCCAGCATTTT.

The genes are TRBV28 and TRBJ2-7, with TRBD2 matching 9 bases. The CDR3 is 18 residues long. The trim removed 2 bases at V and 2 bases at J, leaving 13 bases unmatched. Germline V gene lookup returns CDR1 MDHEN and CDR2 SYDVKM. DNA for the CDR3: TGTGCCAGCAGTTTAAAACTGAGGCTAGCGGGACCCACCTACGAGCAGTACTTC. Residues: CASSLKLRLAGPTYEQYF.

This clone came up once. The chain employs TRBV4-3 and TRBJ1-2; TRBD1 is a possible D gene (6 bases). The CDR3 extends over 15 amino acids. The V and J ends lost 1 base and 8 bases respectively, with 17 bases between them. Germline values: CDR1 LGHNA, CDR2 YSLEER. CDR3 DNA: TGCGCCAGCAGCCAAGTTCGCCAGGGGAATGGCGGCTACACCTTC. It translates to CASSQVRQGNGGYTF.

This chain joins TRBV5-1 and TRBJ2-3, with 9 bases identical to TRBD2. Unmatched junction bases numbered 7, after V lost 2 bases and J lost 9 bases. Germline assignment: CDR1 SGHRS and CDR2 YFSETQ. The CDR3 runs 14 residues. CDR3 nucleotides: TGCGCCAGCAGCTTCGAGCGGGAGGCGAGGACGCAGTATTTT. Translation gives CASSFEREARTQYF.

The V gene is TRBV9, the J gene TRBJ1-2; D gene unclear. The CDR3 runs 14 residues. CDR1 SGDLS and CDR2 YYNGEE come from the germline V gene. The V end lost 6 bases, the J end lost 4 bases, and 16 bases lay between the germline ends. The CDR3 sequence is CASNPGRGSYGYTF. The CDR3 DNA reads as TGTGCCAGCAACCCAGGTCGCGGGAGCTATGGCTACACCTTC.

In its sample, this clone was seen a few times. The rearrangement uses TRBV20-1 and TRBJ1-1; TRBD1 might be the D (6 bases). Germline CDR1 DFQATT, CDR2 SNEGSKA (reference sequence). This CDR3 comprises 11 residues. CDR3 coding DNA: TGCAGCGCAGGGGAGAACACTGAAGCTTTCTTT. Translating gives CSAGENTEAFF.

The V call is TRBV7-8, the J call TRBJ1-6; possibly TRBD1 for D (5 bases). Germline V lookup: CDR1 SGHVS, CDR2 FQNEAQ. The V and J ends lost 5 bases and 10 bases respectively, with 18 bases between them. This CDR3 spans 15 amino acids. This CDR3 is CASSGYGGGESPLHF. In DNA, the CDR3 is TGTGCCAGCAGCGGCTACGGTGGGGGGGAATCACCCCTCCACTTT. Based on the CDR3 plus reference TRBV7-8 and TRBJ1-6, the full variable domain is GAGVSQSPRYKVAKRGQDVALRCDPISGHVSLFWYQQALGQGPEFLTYFQNEAQLDKSGLPSDRFFAERPEGSVSTLKIQRTQQEDSAVYLCASSGYGGGESPLHFGNGTRLTVT.

This clone was recorded only once. V gene TRBV6-1 combines with J gene TRBJ2-2; D may be TRBD2 (6 bases). With 2 bases removed from V and 4 bases from J, the gap between germline ends came to 11 bases. Germline V gene lookup returns CDR1 MNHNS and CDR2 SASEGT. The CDR3 runs 15 residues. This CDR3 reads CASSERREGTGELFF. The DNA for the CDR3 is TGTGCCAGCAGTGAAAGGAGGGAAGGCACCGGGGAGCTGTTTTTT.

In DNA form, the CDR3 reads TGTGCCAGTAGTATGGTCAGGGGAAGCACAGATACGCAGTATTTT. It yields the protein CASSMVRGSTDTQYF. This chain links TRBV19 with TRBJ2-3, with TRBD1 as a possible D gene (6 bases). There are 15 residues in the CDR3. V was pared by 3 bases and J by 0 bases, with 10 bases between. Germline assignment: CDR1 LNHDA and CDR2 SQIVND (reference sequence).

This rearrangement joins TRBV7-2 to TRBJ1-5; TRBD1 agrees at 7 bases. J gave up 4 bases and V 4 bases, and 4 bases lay outside the gene matches. This CDR3 contains 14 residues. Per germline, CDR1 SGHTA and CDR2 FQGNSA. The CDR3 region has the DNA TGTGCCAGCAGCTCCTCAGGGGGAAATCAGCCCCAGCATTTT. Protein sequence: CASSSSGGNQPQHF.

This clone was detected a few times. The chain joins TRBV6-5 to TRBJ1-2; TRBD1 matches 9 bases. Germline CDR1 is MNHEY and CDR2 is SVGAGI. The CDR3 has 13 amino acids. Losses at the gene ends were 5 bases for V and 8 bases for J; bases not matched to a gene: 6. CDR3 sequence reads: CASSPGQGRGYTF. As DNA, the CDR3 is TGTGCCAGCAGTCCGGGACAGGGTCGCGGCTACACCTTC.

The chain combines TRBV6-5 with TRBJ2-5, with D tentatively TRBD1 (6 bases). The CDR3 length is 15 residues. The germline V gene encodes CDR1 MNHEY and CDR2 SVGAGI. The V and J ends lost 7 bases and 5 bases respectively, with 20 bases between them. CDR3 DNA: TGTGCCAGCAACGGAGGAACAGGGTCTGTGGAGACCCAGTACTTC. Protein: CASNGGTGSVETQYF.

V and J are TRBV4-1 and TRBJ1-4; no firm D call. CDR3 length: 13 residues. V was pared by 0 bases and J by 12 bases, with 11 bases between. The germline V gene has CDR1 MGHRA and CDR2 YSYEKL. CDR3 DNA: TGCGCCAGCAGCCAAGAGAGTATCGGAGAACTGTTTTTT. Translating it yields CASSQESIGELFF.

The rearrangement joins TRBV2 to TRBJ1-2; D is perhaps TRBD1 (5 bases). The germline CDR1 and CDR2 sequences are SNHLY and FYNNEI. The V gene lost 6 bases and the J gene lost 2 bases, with 13 bases spanning the gap. This CDR3 is built from 14 residues. CDR3 residues: CASSPATANYGYTF. The CDR3 DNA reads as TGTGCCAGCAGCCCCGCGACAGCGAACTATGGCTACACCTTC.

V usage is TRBV11-2 and J usage is TRBJ2-7, with 8 bases that match TRBD1. The J segment lost 2 bases and the V segment lost 6 bases, leaving 3 bases of the junction unmatched. CDR3 size: 13 residues. Germline V gives CDR1 SGHAT, CDR2 FQNNGV. This CDR3 reads CASRLQGAYEQYF. The CDR3 region has the DNA TGTGCCAGCAGATTACAGGGGGCCTACGAGCAGTACTTC.

The chain couples TRBV10-3 to TRBJ2-7; D ambiguous. The CDR3 has 12 residues. V was trimmed by 10 bases and J by 0 bases, leaving 10 bases between them. The germline V gene has CDR1 ENHRY and CDR2 SYGVKD. For the CDR3, the DNA is TGTGCCACTAGTAGAGACTCCTACGAGCAGTACTTC. Its translation: CATSRDSYEQYF.

The chain is built from TRBV19 and TRBJ1-2, with D maybe TRBD1 (5 bases). Germline V gene lookup returns CDR1 LNHDA and CDR2 SQIVND (reference sequence). The CDR3 spans 12 residues. Trimming removed 9 bases at V and 3 bases at J, with 11 bases between. CDR3 in amino acids: CASGHHDYGYTF. The CDR3 coding sequence is TGTGCCAGCGGACACCACGACTATGGCTACACCTTC.

V and J are TRBV2 and TRBJ1-2; D possibly corresponds to TRBD1 (5 bases). The CDR3 runs to 14 residues. Germline V lookup: CDR1 SNHLY, CDR2 FYNNEI. Trimming stripped 7 bases from V and 6 bases from J, with 18 bases between. The CDR3 DNA is TGTGCCAGCAATAGGCGGGGCAGCTTTAATGGCTACACCTTC. It yields the protein CASNRRGSFNGYTF.

The chain is built from TRBV19 and TRBJ2-6; 8 positions agree with TRBD2. Unmatched junction bases numbered 11, after V lost 5 bases and J lost 2 bases. The CDR3 covers 18 residues. CDR1 LNHDA and CDR2 SQIVND come from the germline V gene (reference sequence). CDR3 sequence (DNA): TGTGCCAGTAGTCCCCGAGGAGCGGGAGAGGCTGGGGCCAACGTCCTGACTTTC. It specifies CASSPRGAGEAGANVLTF.

The chain recombines TRBV30 with TRBJ1-6; D uncertain. Germline-derived CDR1 and CDR2 are GTSNPN and SVGIG (reference sequence). The V and J ends lost 0 bases and 5 bases respectively, with 14 bases between them. The CDR3 is made up of 16 amino acids. This CDR3 reads CAWSVASAVHNSPLHF. In DNA form, the CDR3 reads TGTGCCTGGAGTGTAGCCTCGGCGGTCCATAATTCACCCCTCCACTTT.

The rearrangement joins TRBV4-3 to TRBJ2-7; TRBD1 aligns across 8 bases. Germline V gene sequence: CDR1 LGHNA, CDR2 YSLEER. The junction had 11 bases not matched to a gene; V was cut back by 4 bases and J by 12 bases. This CDR3 spans 13 amino acids. The CDR3, as DNA: TGCGCCAGCAGCCCCCGTCGACAGGGGTTTTGGTACTTC. Translation gives CASSPRRQGFWYF.

The chain couples TRBV4-1 to TRBJ2-7, with D tentatively TRBD2 (6 bases). Per germline, CDR1 MGHRA and CDR2 YSYEKL. This CDR3 spans 16 amino acids. Trimming took off 0 bases at V and 3 bases at J, with 15 bases between the two ends. CDR3: CASSQDAGRGLYEQYF. The CDR3 DNA is TGCGCCAGCAGCCAAGATGCGGGGCGGGGACTCTACGAGCAGTACTTC.